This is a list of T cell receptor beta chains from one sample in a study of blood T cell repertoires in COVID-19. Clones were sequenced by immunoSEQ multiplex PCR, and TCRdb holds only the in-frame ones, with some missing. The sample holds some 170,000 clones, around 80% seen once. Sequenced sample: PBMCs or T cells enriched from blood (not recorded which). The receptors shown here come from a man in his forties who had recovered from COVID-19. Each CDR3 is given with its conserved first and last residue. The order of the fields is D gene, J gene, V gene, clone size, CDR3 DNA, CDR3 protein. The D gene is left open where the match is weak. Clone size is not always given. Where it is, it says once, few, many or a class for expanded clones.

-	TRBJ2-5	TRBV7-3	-	TGTGCCAGCAGCTCCCAGATTCAAGAGACCCAGTACTTC	CASSSQIQETQYF
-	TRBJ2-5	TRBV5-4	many	TGTGCCAGCAGCCGGGGACTGGAGAGGGAAGAGACCCAGTACTTC	CASSRGLEREETQYF
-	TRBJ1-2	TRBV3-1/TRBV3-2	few	TGTGCCAGCAGCCAAGGCAACAGGAGAACGGAGGGCTACACCTTC	CASSQGNRRTEGYTF
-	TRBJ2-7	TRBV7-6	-	TGTGCCAGCAGCCCTATCGTTGGCAGGGGTACCTACGAGCAGTACTTC	CASSPIVGRGTYEQYF
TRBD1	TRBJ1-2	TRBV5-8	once	TGTGCCAGCACCCAGGACGGAGGGGGCGCCCACTATGGCTACACCTTC	CASTQDGGGAHYGYTF
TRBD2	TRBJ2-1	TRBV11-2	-	TGTGCCAGCAGCTCTTGGCGGGGGAGCTCCTACAATGAGCAGTTCTTC	CASSSWRGSSYNEQFF
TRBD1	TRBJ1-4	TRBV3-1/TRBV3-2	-	TGTGCCAGCAGCATACGGACAGGCGGGAATGAAAAACTGTTTTTT	CASSIRTGGNEKLFF
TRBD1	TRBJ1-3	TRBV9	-	TGTGCCAGCAGCGCCCAGGGGGTTTATGGAAACACCATATATTTT	CASSAQGVYGNTIYF
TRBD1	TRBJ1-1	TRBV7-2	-	TGTGCCAGCAGCTCGACAGGGGGCATGAACACTGAAGCTTTCTTT	CASSSTGGMNTEAFF
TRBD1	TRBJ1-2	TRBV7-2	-	TGTGCCAGCAGCCAGGGGACAGGGTTTGTCGACTACACCTTC	CASSQGTGFVDYTF
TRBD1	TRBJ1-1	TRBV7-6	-	TGTGCCAGCAGCCCTCAGGGGGCGAGAACTGAAGCTTTCTTT	CASSPQGARTEAFF
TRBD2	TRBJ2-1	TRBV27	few	TGTGCCAGCAGGGTGACTAGCGGGGGATCCTACAATGAGCAGTTCTTC	CASRVTSGGSYNEQFF
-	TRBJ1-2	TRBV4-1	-	TGCGCCAGCAGCCAAGAAAGTGACATTCGAGGCTACACCTTC	CASSQESDIRGYTF
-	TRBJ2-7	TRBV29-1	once	TGCAGCGTTGAATTAGGAGGCGAAGGCTACGAGCAGTACTTC	CSVELGGEGYEQYF
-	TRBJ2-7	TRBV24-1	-	TGTGCCACCAGTGGAGTCCCCTTGCAGTACTTC	CATSGVPLQYF
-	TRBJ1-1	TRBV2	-	TGTGCCAGCAGTGTCGGAACAGGCCTAATGAACACTGAAGCTTTCTTT	CASSVGTGLMNTEAFF
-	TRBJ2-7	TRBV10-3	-	TGTGCCATCAGTGAGCCCGCAGGTTGGAACGAGCAGTACTTC	CAISEPAGWNEQYF
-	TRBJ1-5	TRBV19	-	TGTGCCAGTAGTATTATAGGGGTCCGGAATCAGCCCCAGCATTTT	CASSIIGVRNQPQHF
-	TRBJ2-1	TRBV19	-	TGTGCCAGTAGTCCCTCACTCTACAATGAGCAGTTCTTC	CASSPSLYNEQFF
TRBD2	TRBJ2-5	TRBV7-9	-	TGTGCCAGCAGCTTAGCGCGAGGTAGCGGGGGGACCCAGTACTTC	CASSLARGSGGTQYF
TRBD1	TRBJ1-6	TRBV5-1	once	TGCGCCAGCAGCTTCAAGACAGGGACGGAATCACCCCTCCACTTT	CASSFKTGTESPLHF
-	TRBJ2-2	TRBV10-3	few	TGTGCCACCGAACAAAACGCGAACACCGGGGAGCTGTTTTTT	CATEQNANTGELFF
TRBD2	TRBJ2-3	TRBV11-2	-	TGTGCCAGCAGCTTAGGGTGGGGGGGAGCTAGCACAGATACGCAGTATTTT	CASSLGWGGASTDTQYF